Shown below are 9 T cell receptor beta chains from a single sample sequenced in a study of vaccination and CD4 T cells after COVID-19. The antigens these receptors bind are not known. The treatment: approximately nine-day PBMC culture with coronavirus spike peptide pools or control peptides (ViraFEST assay). Those CD4+ T cells from the unexposed donor predate the COVID-19 pandemic (2011-2018). Sequencing of DNA taken from cultured CD4+ T cells relied on the Oncomine TCR Beta short-read assay. TCRdb redid the calling of the PCR reads with MiXCR, one entry per CDR3 protein. The sample consists of 4,500 to 6,500 distinct CDR3 sequences, 41% of them appearing once. The sample consisted of CD4+ T cells from blood, cultured in vitro. These receptor sequences come from a human donor in good health.

The gene calls are TRBV6-1 and TRBJ2-3; TRBD1 or TRBD2 may be the D gene (6 bases each). Per germline, CDR1 MNHNS and CDR2 SASEGT. The CDR3 sequence is 18 residues long. Trimming left V 8 bases short and J 2 bases short, with 26 bases between. CDR3 residues: CASPEGGGHPGHTDTQYF. CDR3 coding DNA: TGTGCCAGCCCCGAAGGAGGGGGACATCCAGGGCACACAGATACGCAGTATTTT.

This clonotype has only a few counts. This rearrangement joins TRBV7-2 to TRBJ1-1, with 7 bases aligning to TRBD1. Germline trimming cut 5 bases from V and 5 bases from J; bases unmatched to any gene: 20. The length of the CDR3 is 18 residues. Germline CDR1 reads SGHTA; CDR2 reads FQGNSA. The CDR3 nucleotides are TGTGCCAGCAGCCCCCTCGTGTCGGCAGGGGGGTCTATGACTGAAGCTTTCTTT. Translation: CASSPLVSAGGSMTEAFF.

The chain carries TRBV28 and TRBJ2-7; D might be TRBD1 (5 bases). The V end was cut by 4 bases, the J end by 1 base, with 17 bases between. The CDR3 runs 16 residues. The germline CDR1 and CDR2 sequences are MDHEN and SYDVKM. The CDR3 sequence: CASSSILRGTSYEQYF. The CDR3 bases are TGTGCCAGCAGTTCGATTCTTAGGGGTACTTCCTACGAGCAGTACTTC. The entire variable domain, with the rest obtained from reference TRBV28 and TRBJ2-7, is as follows: DVKVTQSSRYLVKRTGEKVFLECVQDMDHENMFWYRQDPGLGLRLIYFSYDVKMKEKGDIPEGYSVSREKKERFSLILESASTNQTSMYLCASSSILRGTSYEQYFGPGTRLTVT.

V usage is TRBV19 and J usage is TRBJ2-3; 10 bases align to TRBD1. Trimming removed 7 bases from V and 4 bases from J; junction bases left unmatched: 8. CDR1 LNHDA and CDR2 SQIVND come from the germline V gene (reference sequence). This CDR3 spans 15 amino acids. In DNA, the CDR3 is TGTGCCAGTACCACTCGACAGGGGGCCTCAGATACGCAGTATTTT. Translated, it gives CASTTRQGASDTQYF.

This clonotype has just a few counts. The chain combines TRBV24-1 with TRBJ2-1; D gene unclear. The CDR3 runs 16 residues. Trimming pared 3 bases from V and 5 bases from J, leaving 16 bases between. Germline V gene sequence: CDR1 KGHDR, CDR2 SFDVKD. The CDR3 spells CATSDGPSSVDNEQFF. The DNA for the CDR3 is TGTGCCACCAGTGATGGCCCATCCAGCGTAGACAATGAGCAGTTCTTC.

DNA for the CDR3: TGCGCCAGCAGCTTGGGACTAGCGGGGTCTCCCCTCCAAGAGACCCAGTACTTC. It translates to CASSLGLAGSPLQETQYF. This sequence joins TRBV5-1 and TRBJ2-5; 11 positions match TRBD2. J lost 1 base, V lost 0 bases, and 8 bases had no gene match. The germline gives CDR1 SGHRS, CDR2 YFSETQ. The CDR3 contains 18 residues. The full variable domain, in which reference TRBV5-1 and TRBJ2-5 provide the parts outside the CDR3, is KAGVTQTPRYLIKTRGQQVTLSCSPISGHRSVSWYQQTPGQGLQFLFEYFSETQRNKGNFPGRFSGRQFSNSRSEMNVSTLELGDSALYLCASSLGLAGSPLQETQYFGPGTRLLVL.

This clonotype is medium-sized in the sample. The rearrangement joins TRBV27 to TRBJ2-2; 7 bases agree with TRBD1. Germline CDR1 MNHEY, CDR2 SMNVEV (reference sequence). Trimming at V came to 5 bases and at J to 5 bases, leaving 5 bases not matched to a gene. The CDR3 runs 14 residues. CDR3 region: CASSITQGTGELFF. CDR3 coding DNA: TGTGCCAGCAGTATCACACAGGGGACCGGGGAGCTGTTTTTT.

The V call is TRBV11-3, the J call TRBJ2-1, with D maybe TRBD2 (5 bases). CDR1 and CDR2 from the germline V gene are SGHNT and YENEEA. V was trimmed by 5 bases and J by 7 bases, leaving 12 bases between them. The CDR3 length is 13 residues. In DNA form, the CDR3 reads TGTGCCAGCAGCGGGAGCGATGAAAATGAGCAGTTCTTC. Amino acids: CASSGSDENEQFF.

The V call is TRBV30, the J call TRBJ1-1; no reliable D call. This CDR3 is 12 amino acids long. CDR1 and CDR2 (germline): GTSNPN, SVGIG (reference sequence). The germline V and J ends were trimmed by 7 bases and 5 bases, with 14 bases remaining between them. The CDR3 loop reads CASIPAETEAFF. Written as DNA, the CDR3 is TGTGCCTCCATCCCTGCCGAAACTGAAGCTTTCTTT.